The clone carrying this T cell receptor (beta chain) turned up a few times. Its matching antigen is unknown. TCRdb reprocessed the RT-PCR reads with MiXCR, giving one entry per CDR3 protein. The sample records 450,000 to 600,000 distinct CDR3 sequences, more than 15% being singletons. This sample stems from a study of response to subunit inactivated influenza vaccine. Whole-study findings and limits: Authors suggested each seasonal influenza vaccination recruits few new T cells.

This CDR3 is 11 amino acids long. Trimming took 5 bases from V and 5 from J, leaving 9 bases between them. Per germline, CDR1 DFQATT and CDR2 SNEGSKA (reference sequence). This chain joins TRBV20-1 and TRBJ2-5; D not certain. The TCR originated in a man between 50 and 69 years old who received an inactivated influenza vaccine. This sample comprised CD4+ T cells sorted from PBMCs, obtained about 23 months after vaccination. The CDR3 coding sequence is TGCAGTGCTCGGCACGCTGAGACCCAGTACTTC. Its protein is CSARHAETQYF.